This T cell receptor (beta chain) emerged from a study of T cell responses to AZD1222 COVID-19 vaccine. Findings and caveats of the study: Donors were chiefly white British, with a greater number of females, and clonal diversity was perhaps underestimated. Reports indicate that nearly half of spike-specific TCRs are directed at unmutated variant regions.

The CDR3 sequence is 15 residues long. Deletions cut 1 base from V and 1 base from J, with 8 bases between. From germline, CDR1 is LNHDA and CDR2 SQIVND (reference sequence). The protocol was immunoSEQ multiplex PCR, while the TCRdb copy is restricted to in-frame clones and leaves out a portion. The sample includes around 120,000 clones, roughly nine tenths of them seen just once. Notes on this clone: The antigen remains undetermined.

The starting material was peripheral blood, obtained on day 0 of AZD1222 vaccination. The chain uses TRBV19 and TRBJ2-1, with D unclear. This clonotype was obtained from an adult in good health. The CDR3 region has the DNA TGTGCCAGTAGTATAGTCCTCAATTCCTACAATGAGCAGTTCTTC. This sequence encodes CASSIVLNSYNEQFF.